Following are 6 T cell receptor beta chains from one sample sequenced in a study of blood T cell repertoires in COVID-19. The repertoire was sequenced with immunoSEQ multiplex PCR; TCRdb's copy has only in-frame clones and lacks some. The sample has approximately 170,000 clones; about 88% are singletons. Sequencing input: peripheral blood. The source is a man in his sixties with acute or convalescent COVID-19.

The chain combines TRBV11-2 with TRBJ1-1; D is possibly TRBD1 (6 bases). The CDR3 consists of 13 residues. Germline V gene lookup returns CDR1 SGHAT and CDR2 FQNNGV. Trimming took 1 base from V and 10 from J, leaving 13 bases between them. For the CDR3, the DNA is TGTGCCAGCAGCTTAGCTCGGGGCAGGGGAGCTTTCTTT. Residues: CASSLARGRGAFF.

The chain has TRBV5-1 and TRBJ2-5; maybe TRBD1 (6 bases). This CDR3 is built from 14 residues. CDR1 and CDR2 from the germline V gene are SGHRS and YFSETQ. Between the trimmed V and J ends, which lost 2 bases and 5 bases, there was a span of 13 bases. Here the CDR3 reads CASSFIQGSETQYF. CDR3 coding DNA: TGCGCCAGCAGCTTCATCCAGGGGTCCGAGACCCAGTACTTC. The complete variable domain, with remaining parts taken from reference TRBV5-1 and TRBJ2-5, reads KAGVTQTPRYLIKTRGQQVTLSCSPISGHRSVSWYQQTPGQGLQFLFEYFSETQRNKGNFPGRFSGRQFSNSRSEMNVSTLELGDSALYLCASSFIQGSETQYFGPGTRLLVL.

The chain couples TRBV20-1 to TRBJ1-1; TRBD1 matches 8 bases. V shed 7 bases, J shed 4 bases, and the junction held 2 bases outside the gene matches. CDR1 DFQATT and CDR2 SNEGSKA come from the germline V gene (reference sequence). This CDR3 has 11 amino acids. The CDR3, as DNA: TGCAGTGTGGACAGGGCCACTGAAGCTTTCTTT. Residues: CSVDRATEAFF.

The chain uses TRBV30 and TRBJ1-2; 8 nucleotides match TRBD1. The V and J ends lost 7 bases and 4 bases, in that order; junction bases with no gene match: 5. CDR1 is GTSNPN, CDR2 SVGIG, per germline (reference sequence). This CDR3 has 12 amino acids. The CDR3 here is CAYPTGVYGYTF. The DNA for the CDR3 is TGTGCCTATCCGACAGGGGTCTATGGCTACACCTTC. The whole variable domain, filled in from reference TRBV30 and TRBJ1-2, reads SQTIHQWPATLVQPVGSPLSLECTVEGTSNPNLYWYRQAAGRGLQLLFYSVGIGQISSEVPQNLSASRPQDRQFILSSKKLLLSDSGFYLCAYPTGVYGYTFGSGTRLTVV.

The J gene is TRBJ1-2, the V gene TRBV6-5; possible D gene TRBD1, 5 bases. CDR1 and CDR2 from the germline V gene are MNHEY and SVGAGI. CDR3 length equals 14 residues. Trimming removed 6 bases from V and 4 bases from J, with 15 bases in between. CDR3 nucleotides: TGTGCCAGCAGGCCGCCGGGGGAGGGCTATGGCTACACCTTC. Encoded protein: CASRPPGEGYGYTF.

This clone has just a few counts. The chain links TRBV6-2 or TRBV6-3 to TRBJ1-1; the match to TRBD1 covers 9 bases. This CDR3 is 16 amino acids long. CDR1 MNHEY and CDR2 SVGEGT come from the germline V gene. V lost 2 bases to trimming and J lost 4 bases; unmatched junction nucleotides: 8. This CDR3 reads CASSYHGQGRITEAFF. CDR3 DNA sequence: TGTGCCAGCAGTTACCACGGACAGGGGAGGATCACTGAAGCTTTCTTT.